This entry lists 9 T cell receptor beta chains sequenced from one sample in a study of T-cell reconstitution after alpha-beta-depleted transplantation in children. Unique molecular identifiers tagged the TCRbeta library. One entry per CDR3 protein results from TCRdb running MiXCR on the PCR reads. The table has more than 500,000 distinct CDR3 sequences, 9.5% to 12% seen once. The source material was PBMCs, mostly from graft donor cells, sampled 180 days after TCRalphabeta/CD19-depleted stem cell transplant. These receptors all stem from a female patient between 2 and 15 years old who had a stem cell transplant for aplastic anemia, so the T cells may come from the graft donor.

This clonotype was picked up a small number of times. The CDR3 is CATRVGHQPQHF. DNA of the CDR3: TGTGCCACCAGGGTAGGGCATCAGCCCCAGCATTTT. The J gene is TRBJ1-5, the V gene TRBV24-1; D gene uncertain. The CDR3 runs to 12 residues. Per the germline V gene, CDR1 is KGHDR and CDR2 is SFDVKD. The V gene lost 7 bases and the J gene lost 5 bases, with 8 bases spanning the gap.

The chain has TRBV6-1 and TRBJ2-1; 9 positions agree with TRBD2. CDR1 MNHNS and CDR2 SASEGT come from the germline V gene. The CDR3 is 16 residues long. V was pared by 6 bases and J by 0 bases, with 6 bases of the junction left unmatched. The CDR3 DNA reads as TGTGCCAGCAGAAGAAGCGGGGGGAGCTCCTACAATGAGCAGTTCTTC. It codes for CASRRSGGSSYNEQFF.

This clonotype was seen only a few times. The chain joins TRBV5-1 to TRBJ2-5; TRBD2 matches at 8 bases. V trimming: 3 bases; J trimming: 1 base; junction bases outside the gene matches: 5. The germline CDR1 and CDR2 sequences are SGHRS and YFSETQ. CDR3 length: 15 residues. The CDR3 DNA follows: TGCGCCAGCAGCTCTACTAGCGGAACCCAAGAGACCCAGTACTTC. This codes for CASSSTSGTQETQYF.

The V gene is TRBV7-6, the J gene TRBJ2-1, with no clear D. Germline values: CDR1 SGHVS, CDR2 FNYEAQ. The CDR3 is 14 residues long. Trimming cost V 4 bases and J 0 bases, with 7 bases left between them. The CDR3 here is CASSSESSYNEQFF. CDR3 DNA sequence: TGTGCCAGCAGCTCGGAAAGCTCCTACAATGAGCAGTTCTTC.

A few counts support this clonotype. The chain carries TRBV24-1 and TRBJ2-7, with D possibly being TRBD1 (5 bases). The CDR3 extends over 13 amino acids. V lost 3 bases to trimming and J lost 3 bases, with 8 bases between them. Per germline, CDR1 KGHDR and CDR2 SFDVKD. In DNA form, the CDR3 reads TGTGCCACCAGTGATGTAGGGGACTACGAGCAGTACTTC. Its protein product is CATSDVGDYEQYF.

The rearrangement joins TRBV28 to TRBJ1-4, with D possibly matching TRBD1 (6 bases). The CDR3 covers 14 residues. The germline V gene has CDR1 MDHEN and CDR2 SYDVKM. Deletions cut 8 bases from V and 8 bases from J, with 18 bases between. CDR3 amino acids: CASFMSGVGEKLFF. CDR3 nucleotides: TGTGCCAGCTTTATGTCAGGGGTCGGAGAAAAACTGTTTTTT.

The table lists this clonotype with a few counts. The chain recombines TRBV6-1 with TRBJ1-6, with a weak D call TRBD1 (6 bases). V lost 6 bases, J lost 9 bases, and 15 bases lay in between. Germline V CDR1 and CDR2: MNHNS, SASEGT. CDR3 length: 14 amino acids. CDR3 loop: CASRPQGEGSPLHF. The CDR3 DNA reads as TGTGCCAGCAGACCACAGGGTGAGGGTTCACCCCTCCACTTT.

The chain carries TRBV7-9 and TRBJ1-1, with D hard to call. The CDR3 length is 13 residues. Trimming cost V 5 bases and J 10 bases, with 17 bases left between them. Germline values: CDR1 SEHNR, CDR2 FQNEAQ (reference sequence). CDR3 bases: TGTGCCAGCAGCGAAGGGATAGGGTCGAGAGCTTTCTTT. It translates to CASSEGIGSRAFF.

This clonotype was observed at least ten times. The V and J genes are TRBV7-2 and TRBJ2-1; D perhaps matches TRBD2 (6 bases). Germline V lookup: CDR1 SGHTA, CDR2 FQGNSA. V was pared by 1 base and J by 10 bases, with 17 bases between. There are 15 residues in the CDR3. In DNA, the CDR3 is TGTGCCAGCAGCTTAGATTCGAGCGGGCGGAGCGAGCAGTTCTTC. Translated: CASSLDSSGRSEQFF.